These 32 T cell receptor beta chains share one sample of origin, sequenced in a study of blood T cell repertoires in COVID-19. Produced via immunoSEQ multiplex PCR; TCRdb's table is partial and in-frame only. This table has 350,000 to 550,000 clones, roughly 91% appearing once. Specimen: peripheral blood. The receptors shown here come from a woman in her 30s with acute or convalescent COVID-19.

The chain employs TRBV5-1 and TRBJ2-5; 9 nucleotides line up with TRBD2. Germline V lookup: CDR1 SGHRS, CDR2 YFSETQ. The CDR3 totals 18 residues. The V gene end was trimmed by 0 bases and the J gene end by 4 bases; junction bases not matched to a gene: 13. The CDR3 DNA is TGCGCCAGCAGCTTGGTAGGCGGGTCTAGCGGGGTCCTAGAGACCCAGTACTTC. Amino acids: CASSLVGGSSGVLETQYF.

The J gene is TRBJ1-4, the V gene TRBV10-3, with 8 positions matching TRBD1. This CDR3 contains 13 residues. Trimming took 8 bases from V and 7 from J; bases not matched to a gene: 6. From germline, CDR1 is ENHRY and CDR2 SYGVKD. CDR3 sequence reads: CAIQDRAGEKLFF. CDR3 in DNA: TGTGCCATCCAGGACAGGGCGGGTGAAAAACTGTTTTTT.

The V and J genes are TRBV19 and TRBJ1-4; 8 nucleotides align to TRBD1. Germline assignment: CDR1 LNHDA and CDR2 SQIVND (reference sequence). V shed 4 bases, J shed 7 bases, and the junction held 5 bases outside the gene matches. The CDR3 consists of 14 residues. The CDR3 sequence is CASSTGGVVEKLFF. The CDR3 DNA reads as TGTGCCAGTAGTACAGGGGGCGTTGTTGAAAAACTGTTTTTT.

The CDR3 here is CASRLAGGPEETQYF. DNA for the CDR3: TGTGCCAGCAGGTTAGCGGGGGGGCCGGAAGAGACCCAGTACTTC. The chain employs TRBV6-5 and TRBJ2-5; 11 bases match TRBD2. The CDR3 covers 15 residues. V gave up 6 bases and J gave up 3 bases; unmatched junction bases: 6. The germline gives CDR1 MNHEY, CDR2 SVGAGI.

The gene calls are TRBV6-5 and TRBJ2-3; the match to TRBD2 covers 9 bases. Germline CDR1 MNHEY, CDR2 SVGAGI. CDR3 size: 15 residues. J lost 2 bases, V lost 2 bases, and 2 bases had no gene match. This CDR3 reads CASSYGGGDTDTQYF. The DNA of the CDR3 is TGTGCCAGCAGTTACGGCGGGGGGGACACAGATACGCAGTATTTT.

This clone was picked up one time. V gene TRBV2 combines with J gene TRBJ1-6, with a possible D match to TRBD1 (5 bases). This CDR3 region has 14 residues. The V gene's germline CDR1 is SNHLY and CDR2 FYNNEI. Trimming removed 5 bases at V and 7 bases at J, with 12 bases between. CDR3 sequence reads: CASSSDTRNSPLHF. As DNA, the CDR3 is TGTGCCAGCAGTTCGGACACGAGGAATTCACCCCTCCACTTT.

J is TRBJ2-7 and V is TRBV5-8, with a tentative D call TRBD2 (5 bases). Germline V gives CDR1 SGHTS, CDR2 YDEGEE. CDR3 length equals 12 residues. With 6 bases removed from V and 7 bases from J, the gap between germline ends came to 14 bases. The CDR3 DNA reads TGTGCCAGCACCCTCCACGGAGGAGAGCAGTACTTC. As protein: CASTLHGGEQYF.

The CDR3 sequence is CASSRMRQRGGPVEQFF. CDR3 coding DNA: TGTGCCAGCAGCAGGATGCGTCAGCGGGGGGGCCCGGTTGAGCAGTTCTTC. The J gene is TRBJ2-1, the V gene TRBV11-2; 10 nucleotides align to TRBD2. The germline CDR1 and CDR2 sequences are SGHAT and FQNNGV. V lost 5 bases to trimming and J lost 9 bases; unmatched junction nucleotides: 16. CDR3 length: 17 amino acids.

The chain recombines TRBV5-1 with TRBJ2-2, with D tentatively TRBD2 (6 bases). Germline lookup yields CDR1 SGHRS and CDR2 YFSETQ. The CDR3 runs to 14 residues. The germline V and J ends were trimmed by 4 bases and 4 bases, with 11 bases remaining between them. The CDR3 DNA reads TGCGCCAGCAGCGAGTTCGGGAGCACCGGGGAGCTGTTTTTT. It is translated as CASSEFGSTGELFF.

Only one count was recorded for this clone. This CDR3 is CASSYDRGRLRLLFF. CDR3 sequence (DNA): TGTGCCAGCAGTTACGACAGGGGGCGCCTTCGGTTGCTGTTTTTT. The chain recombines TRBV6-5 with TRBJ1-4; 10 nucleotides align to TRBD1. The V segment lost 2 bases and the J segment 14 bases; nucleotides outside the gene matches: 11. CDR3 size: 15 residues. Germline V gives CDR1 MNHEY, CDR2 SVGAGI.

Concerning this clone itself: The sample has other DNA sequences that encode this CDR3 too. CDR3 residues: CASSYSRETQYF. In DNA form, the CDR3 reads TGTGCCAGCAGTTACTCGAGGGAGACCCAGTACTTC. This chain uses TRBV6-6 with TRBJ2-5; D is undetermined. The CDR3 is 12 amino acids. Germline V gene sequence: CDR1 MNHNY, CDR2 SVGAGI (reference sequence). The ends were cut back, 0 bases at V and 5 bases at J, with 4 bases in the middle.

J is TRBJ2-5 and V is TRBV5-1; no clear D gene. From germline, CDR1 is SGHRS and CDR2 YFSETQ. V dropped 0 bases and J dropped 3 bases, with 6 bases sitting between them. CDR3 length: 13 residues. Here the CDR3 reads CASSLVPKETQYF. The CDR3 region has the DNA TGCGCCAGCAGCTTGGTTCCCAAAGAGACCCAGTACTTC.

This clone was counted only a few times. This chain uses TRBV2 with TRBJ1-1; D is unclear. V dropped 6 bases and J dropped 4 bases, with 12 bases sitting between them. CDR1 and CDR2 from the germline V gene are SNHLY and FYNNEI. The CDR3 has 13 residues. CDR3: CASSERGATEAFF. In DNA, the CDR3 is TGTGCCAGCAGCGAACGGGGAGCCACTGAAGCTTTCTTT.

The chain carries TRBV5-1 and TRBJ2-3; 7 bases map to TRBD1. Germline V gives CDR1 SGHRS, CDR2 YFSETQ. With V trimmed by 4 bases and J by 1 base, 6 bases remained unmatched. The CDR3 loop spans 15 amino acids. CDR3 in amino acids: CASSKTGERTDTQYF. The CDR3 DNA sequence: TGCGCCAGCAGCAAAACAGGGGAACGCACAGATACGCAGTATTTT.

The V call is TRBV6-5, the J call TRBJ2-1; 7 bases line up with TRBD1. The CDR3 is made up of 16 amino acids. With 1 base clipped from V and 2 bases from J, the junction kept 5 bases outside the gene matches. In germline, CDR1 is MNHEY, CDR2 SVGAGI. The CDR3 loop is CASSYYEGAPYNEQFF. The DNA of the CDR3 is TGTGCCAGCAGTTACTATGAGGGGGCGCCCTACAATGAGCAGTTCTTC.

The chain carries TRBV5-5 and TRBJ2-2, with 9 bases identical to TRBD2. The CDR3 sequence is 19 residues long. CDR1 is SGHKS, CDR2 YYEKEE, per germline (reference sequence). V was pared by 3 bases and J by 7 bases, with 19 bases of the junction left unmatched. CDR3 DNA: TGTGCCAGCAGCTCTTCGGCCCGGAGCGGGGGGCATTATGGCGGGGAGCTGTTTTTT. Amino acid sequence: CASSSSARSGGHYGGELFF.

The chain couples TRBV4-1 to TRBJ2-1; D is uncertain. V lost 1 base to trimming and J lost 4 bases, with 8 bases between them. This CDR3 has 14 amino acids. Germline V gene lookup returns CDR1 MGHRA and CDR2 YSYEKL. CDR3 sequence reads: CASSQVTLYNEQFF. The CDR3 DNA sequence: TGCGCCAGCAGCCAAGTAACTTTATACAATGAGCAGTTCTTC.

V and J are TRBV9 and TRBJ2-2; D ambiguous. This CDR3 has 14 residues. V lost 3 bases to trimming and J lost 4 bases, with 10 bases between them. The germline gives CDR1 SGDLS, CDR2 YYNGEE. The CDR3 region has the DNA TGTGCCAGCAGCGATCTTATGAGCACCGGGGAGCTGTTTTTT. Translation: CASSDLMSTGELFF. Based on the CDR3 plus reference TRBV9 and TRBJ2-2, the full variable domain is DSGVTQTPKHLITATGQRVTLRCSPRSGDLSVYWYQQSLDQGLQFLIQYYNGEERAKGNILERFSAQQFPDLHSELNLSSLELGDSALYFCASSDLMSTGELFFGEGSRLTVL.

This clone was seen once. This chain links TRBV10-3 with TRBJ2-1; TRBD1 agrees at 7 bases. Germline CDR1 ENHRY, CDR2 SYGVKD. V trimming: 5 bases; J trimming: 2 bases; junction bases outside the gene matches: 6. CDR3 length: 15 residues. The CDR3 DNA sequence: TGTGCCATCAGTAGGGACAGCCAGACCTACAATGAGCAGTTCTTC. As protein: CAISRDSQTYNEQFF.

The chain carries TRBV6-5 and TRBJ1-1; 7 nucleotides align to TRBD1. The CDR3 is 14 residues long. Germline V gives CDR1 MNHEY, CDR2 SVGAGI. The V and J ends lost 6 bases and 1 base, in that order; junction bases with no gene match: 5. CDR3 nucleotides: TGTGCCAGCAGGGAGGGACAGAGGAACACTGAAGCTTTCTTT. Protein: CASREGQRNTEAFF.

DNA for the CDR3: TGTGCCAGCAGCTTGACAGGGGAAGAGACCCAGTACTTC. As protein: CASSLTGEETQYF. The rearrangement uses TRBV7-9 and TRBJ2-5, with TRBD1 matching over 8 bases. This CDR3 has 13 residues. The ends lost 3 bases at V and 3 bases at J; junction bases unmatched: 0. CDR1 is SEHNR, CDR2 FQNEAQ, per germline (reference sequence).

This clone occurred once. The rearrangement joins TRBV7-2 to TRBJ2-2; D is perhaps TRBD2 (5 bases). V lost 5 bases and J 0 bases, leaving 13 bases between the germline ends. Germline V gene lookup returns CDR1 SGHTA and CDR2 FQGNSA. The CDR3 runs 16 residues. The CDR3 loop is CASSAAGSANTGELFF. Here the CDR3 DNA reads TGTGCCAGCAGCGCTGCGGGCAGCGCGAACACCGGGGAGCTGTTTTTT.

V and J are TRBV6-4 and TRBJ1-5; D uncertain. Germline-derived CDR1 and CDR2 are MRHNA and SNTAGT. This CDR3 is built from 13 residues. V was pared by 4 bases and J by 5 bases, with 9 bases between. CDR3 sequence: CASSADIYQPQHF. The CDR3 region has the DNA TGTGCCAGCAGTGCAGACATCTATCAGCCCCAGCATTTT.

This chain connects TRBV12-5 to TRBJ1-2; a weak D match, TRBD1 (5 bases). The CDR3 has 14 amino acids. From germline, CDR1 is LGHNT and CDR2 FRNRAP. Trimming stripped 2 bases from V and 9 bases from J, with 16 bases between. The CDR3 spells CASGLWQGSESYTF. CDR3 DNA sequence: TGTGCTAGTGGTTTGTGGCAGGGTTCTGAGAGCTACACCTTC.

The chain recombines TRBV21-1 with TRBJ1-6; no check of the table's D call, TRBD1, against the DNA was made. TRBV21-1 is described as a pseudogene. This CDR3 spans 21 amino acids. DNA for the CDR3: TGTGCCAGCAGCAAAGCGCTTTTTTGGTCAGGGGAGCTCCTCTATAATTCACCCCTCCACTTT. It encodes CASSKALFWSGELLYNSPLHF.

The chain has TRBV24-1 and TRBJ1-2; D gene uncertain. This CDR3 comprises 14 residues. Germline CDR1 reads KGHDR; CDR2 reads SFDVKD. V lost 3 bases and J 7 bases, leaving 14 bases between the germline ends. The CDR3 region has the DNA TGTGCCACCAGTGATACGTCAATCTCGGGTGGCTACACCTTC. Translation: CATSDTSISGGYTF.

This sequence joins TRBV5-1 and TRBJ2-3; D is possibly TRBD2 (7 bases). Per the germline V gene, CDR1 is SGHRS and CDR2 is YFSETQ. V lost 2 bases to trimming and J lost 4 bases, with 14 bases between them. The CDR3 consists of 15 residues. CDR3 in DNA: TGCGCCAGCAGCTTAAGAGGGGGGGCCCCAGATACGCAGTATTTT. This gives the protein CASSLRGGAPDTQYF.

CDR3 region: CASSHRILGQGAPGELFF. In nucleotides, the CDR3 is TGTGCCAGCAGCCATCGTATCCTGGGACAGGGGGCGCCCGGGGAGCTGTTTTTT. The chain joins TRBV14 to TRBJ2-2, with 12 bases matching TRBD1. The V gene's germline CDR1 is SGHDN and CDR2 FVKESK. V trimming: 3 bases; J trimming: 6 bases; junction bases outside the gene matches: 11. CDR3 length equals 18 residues.

The gene calls are TRBV10-2 and TRBJ2-7; 9 bases map to TRBD2. Per the germline V gene, CDR1 is WSHSY and CDR2 is SAAADI. The CDR3 is 16 amino acids. With 0 bases clipped from V and 0 bases from J, the junction kept 3 bases outside the gene matches. CDR3 protein: CASSESPSGVSYEQYF. The CDR3, as DNA: TGCGCCAGCAGTGAGTCGCCTAGCGGGGTCTCCTACGAGCAGTACTTC.

In its sample, this clone was seen a few times. This CDR3 is CASSFGGEQYF. The CDR3 DNA reads as TGTGCCAGCAGTTTCGGGGGCGAGCAGTACTTC. The chain recombines TRBV12-3 or TRBV12-4 with TRBJ2-7; the D gene is possibly TRBD2 (6 bases). With 3 bases removed from V and 6 bases from J, the gap between germline ends came to 6 bases. The length of the CDR3 is 11 residues.

This chain joins TRBV30 and TRBJ2-1, with 14 bases lining up with TRBD2. Germline V CDR1 and CDR2: GTSNPN, SVGIG (reference sequence). J was trimmed by 8 bases and V by 2 bases; bases with no gene match: 5. The CDR3 is made up of 15 amino acids. CDR3 nucleotide sequence: TGTGCCTGGAGTCCGGGGACTAGCGGGGGCTATGAGCAGTTCTTC. Translation gives CAWSPGTSGGYEQFF.

This chain links TRBV3-1 (or the pseudogene TRBV3-2) with TRBJ2-3; 10 bases align to TRBD1. The J segment lost 4 bases and the V segment lost 1 base, leaving 11 bases of the junction unmatched. The length of the CDR3 is 18 residues. Germline lookup yields CDR1 LGHDT and CDR2 YNNKEL (reference sequence). The CDR3 spells CASSQATGGARKADTQYF. The CDR3 DNA is TGTGCCAGCAGCCAAGCGACAGGGGGCGCACGGAAGGCAGATACGCAGTATTTT.